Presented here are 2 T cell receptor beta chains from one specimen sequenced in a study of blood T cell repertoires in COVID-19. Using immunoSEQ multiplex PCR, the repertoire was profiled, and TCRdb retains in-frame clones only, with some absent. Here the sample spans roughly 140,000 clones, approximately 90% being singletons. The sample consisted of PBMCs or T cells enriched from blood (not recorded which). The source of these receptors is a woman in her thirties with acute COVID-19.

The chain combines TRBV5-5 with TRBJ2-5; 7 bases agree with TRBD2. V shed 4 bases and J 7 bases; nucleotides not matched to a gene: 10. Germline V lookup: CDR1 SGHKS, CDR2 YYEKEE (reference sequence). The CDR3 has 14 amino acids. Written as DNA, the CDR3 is TGTGCCAGCAGCCGGGACTACCTCCTTGGGACCCAGTACTTC. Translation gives CASSRDYLLGTQYF.

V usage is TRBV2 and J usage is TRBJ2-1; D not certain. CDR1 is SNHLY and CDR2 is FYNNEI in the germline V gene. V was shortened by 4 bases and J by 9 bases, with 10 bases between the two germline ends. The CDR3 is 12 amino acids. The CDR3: CASSAASGEQFF. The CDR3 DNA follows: TGTGCCAGCAGTGCCGCCTCAGGTGAGCAGTTCTTC.